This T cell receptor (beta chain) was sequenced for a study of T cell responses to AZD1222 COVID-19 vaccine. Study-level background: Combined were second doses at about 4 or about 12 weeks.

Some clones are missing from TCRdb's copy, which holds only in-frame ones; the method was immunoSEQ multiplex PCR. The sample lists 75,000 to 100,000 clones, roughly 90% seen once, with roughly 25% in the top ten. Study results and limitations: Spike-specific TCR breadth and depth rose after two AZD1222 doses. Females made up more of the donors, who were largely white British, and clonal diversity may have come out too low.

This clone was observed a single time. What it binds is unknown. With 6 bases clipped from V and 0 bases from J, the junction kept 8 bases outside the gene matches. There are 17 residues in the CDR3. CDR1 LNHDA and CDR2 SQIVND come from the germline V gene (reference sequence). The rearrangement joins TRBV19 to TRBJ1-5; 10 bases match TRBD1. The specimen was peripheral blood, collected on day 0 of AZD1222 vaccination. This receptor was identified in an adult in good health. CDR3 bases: TGTGCCAGTAGGAACAAAGGGACAGGGGATAGCAATCAGCCCCAGCATTTT. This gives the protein CASRNKGTGDSNQPQHF.